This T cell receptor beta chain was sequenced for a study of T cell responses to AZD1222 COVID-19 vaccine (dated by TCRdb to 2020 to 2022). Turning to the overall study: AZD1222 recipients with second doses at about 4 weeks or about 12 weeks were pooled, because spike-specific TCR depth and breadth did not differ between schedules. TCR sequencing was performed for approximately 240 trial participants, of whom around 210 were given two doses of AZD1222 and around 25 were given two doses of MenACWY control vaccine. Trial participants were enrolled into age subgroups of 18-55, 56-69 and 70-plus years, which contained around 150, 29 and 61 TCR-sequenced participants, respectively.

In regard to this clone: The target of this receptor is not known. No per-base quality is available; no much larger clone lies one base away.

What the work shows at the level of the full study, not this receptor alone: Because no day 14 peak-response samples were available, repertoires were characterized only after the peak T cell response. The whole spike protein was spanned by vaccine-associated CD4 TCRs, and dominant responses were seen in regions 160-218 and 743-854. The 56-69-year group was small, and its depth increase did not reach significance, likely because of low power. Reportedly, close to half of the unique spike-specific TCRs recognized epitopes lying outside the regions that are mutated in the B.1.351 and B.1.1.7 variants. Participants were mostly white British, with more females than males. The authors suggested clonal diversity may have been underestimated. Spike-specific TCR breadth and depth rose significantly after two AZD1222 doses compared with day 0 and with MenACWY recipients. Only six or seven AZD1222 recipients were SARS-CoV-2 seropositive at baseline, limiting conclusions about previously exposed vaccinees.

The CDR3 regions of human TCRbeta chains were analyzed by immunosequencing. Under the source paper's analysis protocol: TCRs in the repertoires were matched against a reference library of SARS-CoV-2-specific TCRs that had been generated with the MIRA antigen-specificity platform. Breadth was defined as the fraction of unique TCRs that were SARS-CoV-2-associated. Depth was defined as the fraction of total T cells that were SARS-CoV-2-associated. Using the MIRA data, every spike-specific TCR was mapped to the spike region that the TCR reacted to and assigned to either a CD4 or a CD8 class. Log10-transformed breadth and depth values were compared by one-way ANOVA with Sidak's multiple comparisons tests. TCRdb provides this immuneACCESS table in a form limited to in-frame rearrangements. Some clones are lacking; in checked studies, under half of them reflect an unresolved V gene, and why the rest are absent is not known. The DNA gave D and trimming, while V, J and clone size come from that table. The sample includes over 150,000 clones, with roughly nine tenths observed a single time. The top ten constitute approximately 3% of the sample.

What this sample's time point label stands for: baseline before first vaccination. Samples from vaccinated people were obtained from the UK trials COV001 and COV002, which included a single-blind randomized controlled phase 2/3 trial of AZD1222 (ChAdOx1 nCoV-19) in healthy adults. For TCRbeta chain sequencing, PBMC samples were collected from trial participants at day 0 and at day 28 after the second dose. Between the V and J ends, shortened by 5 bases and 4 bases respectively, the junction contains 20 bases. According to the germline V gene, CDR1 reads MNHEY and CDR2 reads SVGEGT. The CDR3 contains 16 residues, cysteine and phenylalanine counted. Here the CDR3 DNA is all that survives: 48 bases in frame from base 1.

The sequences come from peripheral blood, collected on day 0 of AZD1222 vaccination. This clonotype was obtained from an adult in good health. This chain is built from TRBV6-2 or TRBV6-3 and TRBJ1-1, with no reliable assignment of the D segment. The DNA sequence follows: TGTGCCAGCAGTACGGAACAGCTGAGTATGGGCACTGAAGCTTTCTTT. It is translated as CASSTEQLSMGTEAFF.